A selection of T cell receptor beta chains follows, all from one sample in a study of T-cell reconstitution after alpha-beta-depleted transplantation in children. A single record per CDR3 protein comes from TCRdb applying MiXCR to the PCR reads. The sample has almost 600,000 distinct CDR3 sequences; roughly a quarter are singletons. The input for sequencing was PBMCs, taken before TCRalphabeta/CD19-depleted stem cell transplant. All receptors come from a boy under three years old with Wiskott-Aldrich syndrome, due to receive a stem cell transplant. CDR3s include the opening cysteine and the closing phenylalanine or tryptophan. D genes are given only for firm matches. Size is stated for part of the rows, as once, few or many counts, or as a class when the clone is expanded.

TRBJ2-2 few NA TRBV24-1 CATSERGGRNTGELFF TGTGCCACCAGTGAAAGAGGGGGTAGAAACACCGGGGAGCTGTTTTTT
TRBJ2-5 NA NA TRBV7-9 CASSLGRRHEETQYF TGTGCCAGCAGCTTAGGCAGACGGCACGAAGAGACCCAGTACTTC
TRBJ2-3 few NA TRBV5-1 CASSFESGDTQYF TGCGCCAGCAGCTTCGAATCCGGGGATACGCAGTATTTT
TRBJ2-5 NA NA TRBV29-1 CSVIGFQETQYF TGCAGCGTGATTGGGTTCCAAGAGACCCAGTACTTC
TRBJ1-2 NA NA TRBV29-1 CSVEMGRDYGYTF TGCAGCGTTGAAATGGGGAGGGACTATGGCTACACCTTC
TRBJ1-1 NA NA TRBV5-1 CASSLWASKSGEAFF TGCGCCAGCAGCTTGTGGGCGTCCAAGTCGGGTGAAGCTTTCTTT
TRBJ2-2 few TRBD2 TRBV10-3 CAIMGGITGELFF TGTGCCATCATGGGGGGGATCACCGGGGAGCTGTTTTTT
TRBJ2-7 few TRBD1 TRBV10-3 CAISGGDSEQYF TGTGCCATCAGTGGTGGGGACAGCGAGCAGTACTTC
TRBJ2-7 NA NA TRBV5-1 CASSPWTAIGNEQYF TGCGCCAGCAGCCCCTGGACAGCGATCGGGAACGAGCAGTACTTC
TRBJ2-7 NA NA TRBV5-1 CASSLFGRGYEQYF TGCGCCAGCAGCTTGTTCGGACGGGGCTACGAGCAGTACTTC
TRBJ2-7 NA NA TRBV3-1 CASRARDRSYEQYF TGTGCCAGCAGGGCGAGGGACCGCTCCTACGAGCAGTACTTC
TRBJ2-7 few TRBD2 TRBV9 CASSVELAGAYEQYF TGTGCCAGCAGCGTAGAACTAGCGGGGGCCTACGAGCAGTACTTC
TRBJ2-3 NA NA TRBV12-3/TRBV12-4 CASSLGTTGRSTDTQYF TGTGCCAGCAGCTTAGGGACCACAGGGAGGAGCACAGATACGCAGTATTTT
TRBJ2-7 few TRBD1 TRBV7-6 CASSLLTGNEQYF TGTGCCAGCAGCCTGTTGACAGGGAACGAGCAGTACTTC
TRBJ2-2 few TRBD2 TRBV5-5 CASSLLAGGGTGELFF TGTGCCAGCAGCTTGCTAGCGGGAGGGGGCACCGGGGAGCTGTTTTTT
TRBJ2-1 once TRBD2 TRBV5-1 CASSVVGTRGVRNNEQFF TGCGCCAGCAGTGTGGTTGGGACTAGAGGGGTTAGGAACAATGAGCAGTTCTTC
TRBJ2-7 NA TRBD2 TRBV25-1 CASSDWSGLPTYEQYF TGTGCCAGCAGTGATTGGTCGGGACTACCAACCTACGAGCAGTACTTC
TRBJ2-1 NA TRBD2 TRBV4-1 CASSTSGRAVEQFF TGCGCCAGCAGCACTAGCGGGAGAGCCGTTGAGCAGTTCTTC
TRBJ1-5 NA TRBD1 TRBV4-1 CASSQGDRRNQPQHF TGCGCCAGCAGCCAAGGGGACAGACGCAATCAGCCCCAGCATTTT
TRBJ2-5 few NA TRBV24-1 CATSEGTHIQETQYF TGTGCCACCAGTGAGGGGACACATATACAAGAGACCCAGTACTTC
TRBJ2-7 NA NA TRBV6-5 CASSYTAREAYEQYF TGTGCCAGCAGTTACACGGCCAGGGAGGCTTACGAGCAGTACTTC
TRBJ2-7 NA NA TRBV27 CASSFQAPYEQYF TGTGCCAGCAGTTTTCAGGCCCCCTACGAGCAGTACTTC
TRBJ2-7 once TRBD1 TRBV28 CASSYGQGSGLQYF TGTGCCAGCAGTTACGGACAGGGGTCAGGTTTACAGTACTTC
TRBJ1-4 NA TRBD1 TRBV15 CATSRGGQGGEKLFF TGTGCCACCAGCAGAGGGGGACAGGGAGGAGAAAAACTGTTTTTT
TRBJ2-1 once NA TRBV10-2 CASSEGGHHEQFF TGCGCCAGCAGTGAGGGGGGACATCATGAGCAGTTCTTC
TRBJ1-1 NA NA TRBV20-1 CSARERPTHAGLNTEAFF TGCAGTGCTAGAGAACGCCCCACCCATGCCGGCCTGAACACTGAAGCTTTCTTT
TRBJ2-1 few TRBD2 TRBV9 CASSVLRAGGMDEQFF TGTGCCAGCAGCGTTCTTAGGGCGGGAGGGATGGATGAGCAGTTCTTC
TRBJ1-1 NA NA TRBV14 CASSQEIGDLGAEAFF TGTGCCAGCAGCCAAGAAATCGGGGACTTGGGGGCTGAAGCTTTCTTT
TRBJ2-1 few NA TRBV20-1 CSARDLSTHEQFF TGCAGTGCTAGAGATCTGTCGACCCATGAGCAGTTCTTC
TRBJ2-5 NA TRBD2 TRBV5-1 CASSSSGTSGSETQYF TGCGCCAGCAGCTCCTCCGGGACTAGCGGGAGCGAGACCCAGTACTTC
TRBJ2-5 NA NA TRBV10-3 CAISEVWTTQETQYF TGTGCCATCAGTGAGGTTTGGACTACTCAAGAGACCCAGTACTTC
TRBJ1-2 NA NA TRBV5-1 CASSLDPDLGYTF TGCGCCAGCAGCTTGGATCCGGATTTGGGCTACACCTTC
TRBJ2-3 few NA TRBV18 CASSPLPRSDTQYF TGTGCCAGCTCACCATTGCCTAGATCAGATACGCAGTATTTT
TRBJ1-2 NA TRBD1 TRBV29-1 CSVSSVGGGYGYTF TGCAGCGTGTCCTCTGTAGGGGGCGGCTATGGCTACACCTTC
TRBJ2-1 NA NA TRBV6-1 CASSRNTLGRSSYNEQFF TGTGCCAGCAGCCGTAATACCCTGGGGAGGAGCTCCTACAATGAGCAGTTCTTC
TRBJ1-5 NA NA TRBV20-1 CSARDLTTYSNQPQHF TGCAGTGCTAGAGATCTGACTACTTATAGCAATCAGCCCCAGCATTTT
TRBJ2-4 many NA TRBV28 CASSSMPKNIQYF TGTGCCAGCAGTTCCATGCCCAAAAACATTCAGTACTTC
TRBJ2-1 NA TRBD2 TRBV10-3 CAMKRASGSGDEQFF TGTGCCATGAAGAGGGCTAGCGGGAGTGGCGATGAGCAGTTCTTC
TRBJ2-2 few NA TRBV12-3/TRBV12-4 CASVEVYTGELFF TGTGCCAGCGTAGAGGTTTACACCGGGGAGCTGTTTTTT
TRBJ1-1 NA NA TRBV20-1 CSARVRRLMNTEAFF TGCAGTGCTAGAGTTCGTCGGCTAATGAACACTGAAGCTTTCTTT